The entry below describes one TCR beta chain. The antigen remains unidentified. CDR3 length equals 14 residues. V shed 1 base and J shed 5 bases, with 8 bases lying between them. Germline-derived CDR1 and CDR2 are SEHNR and FQNEAQ (reference sequence). Among the donors, all were healthy bone marrow donors. Likely unrecorded immune exposures existed in these nominally healthy donors. This entry comes from a study of cytomegalovirus exposure and HLA in healthy donors. Notes on the study in general: V- and J-gene trimming in TCR beta was tied to a missense DCLRE1C variant by an analysis performed later.

This PCR relied on a set of 60 Vbeta primers and 13 Jbeta primers. Original methodology: In a later analysis, the count reached about 75 million unique TCR beta chains, with approximately 11 million shared. Profiling relied on immunoSEQ multiplex PCR, and the TCRdb table lists in-frame clones only, not all of them. V, J and clone size are those of that table, while D and trimming were read from the DNA. Of about 60,000 clones detected, roughly 80% appear once; the ten largest clones hold 2.9%. The genes are TRBV7-9 and TRBJ2-2, with D hard to call. The sequenced sample was PBMCs. This TCR derives from a woman aged 25-40 years in good health and CMV-seronegative. The CDR3 reads CASSLDYRTGELFF. CDR3 bases: TGTGCCAGCAGCTTAGATTACCGGACCGGGGAGCTGTTTTTT.